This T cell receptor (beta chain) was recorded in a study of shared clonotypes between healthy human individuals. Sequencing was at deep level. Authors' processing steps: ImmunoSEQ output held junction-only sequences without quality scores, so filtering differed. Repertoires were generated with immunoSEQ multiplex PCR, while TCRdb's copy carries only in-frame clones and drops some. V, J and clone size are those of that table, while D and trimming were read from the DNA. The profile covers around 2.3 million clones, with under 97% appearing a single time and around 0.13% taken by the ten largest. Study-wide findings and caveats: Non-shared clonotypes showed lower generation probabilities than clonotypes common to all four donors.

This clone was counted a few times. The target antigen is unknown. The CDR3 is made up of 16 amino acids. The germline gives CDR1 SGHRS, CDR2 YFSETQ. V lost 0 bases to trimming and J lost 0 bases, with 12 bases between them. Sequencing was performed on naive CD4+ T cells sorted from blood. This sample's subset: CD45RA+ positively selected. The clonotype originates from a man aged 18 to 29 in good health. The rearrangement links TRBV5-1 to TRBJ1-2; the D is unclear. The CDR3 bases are TGCGCCAGCAGCTTGGGAGACCGGGCAACTAACTATGGCTACACCTTC. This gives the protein CASSLGDRATNYGYTF.